A single sample gave rise to the 19 T cell receptor beta chains below, sequenced in a study of T cell changes during pregnancy in multiple sclerosis. Assay used: immunoSEQ multiplex PCR; TCRdb lists only in-frame clones, some missing. Of roughly 84,000 clones in the sample, about 94% were seen once. The sample was peripheral blood, taken in the third trimester of pregnancy. Receptors originate from a female donor in good health, enrolled as a control in a pregnancy study.

The chain employs TRBV9 and TRBJ2-1; no definite D call. CDR1 SGDLS and CDR2 YYNGEE come from the germline V gene. V lost 0 bases and J lost 9, with 16 bases in between. There are 15 residues in the CDR3. The CDR3 sequence: CASSVGGPLELEQFF. The CDR3 DNA is TGTGCCAGCAGCGTAGGCGGCCCTCTAGAACTTGAGCAGTTCTTC.

The chain carries TRBV5-5 and TRBJ2-5; possible D gene TRBD2, 5 bases. V gave up 3 bases and J gave up 1 base, with 10 bases separating them. The length of the CDR3 is 14 residues. Germline-derived CDR1 and CDR2 are SGHKS and YYEKEE (reference sequence). The CDR3 here is CASSSQDSQETQYF. CDR3 nucleotide sequence: TGTGCCAGCAGCTCTCAGGACTCCCAAGAGACCCAGTACTTC. The variable domain in full, completed from reference TRBV5-5 and TRBJ2-5, reads DAGVTQSPTHLIKTRGQQVTLRCSPISGHKSVSWYQQVLGQGPQFIFQYYEKEERGRGNFPDRFSARQFPNYSSELNVNALLLGDSALYLCASSSQDSQETQYFGPGTRLLVL.

In its sample, this clone was seen a few times. V and J are TRBV18 and TRBJ1-5; 7 bases fit TRBD1. The CDR3 is 19 residues long. The junction had 17 bases not matched to a gene; V was cut back by 2 bases and J by 4 bases. Germline-derived CDR1 and CDR2 are KGHSH and LQKENI. CDR3 bases: TGTGCCAGCTCACCAGGGGGTACGGGACAGCAACATCGTAATCAGCCCCAGCATTTT. This translates into CASSPGGTGQQHRNQPQHF.

This sequence joins TRBV19 and TRBJ1-4; D is possibly TRBD1 (5 bases). Germline-derived CDR1 and CDR2 are LNHDA and SQIVND (reference sequence). This CDR3 spans 13 amino acids. With 6 bases removed from V and 7 bases from J, the gap between germline ends came to 12 bases. DNA for the CDR3: TGTGCCAGTAGAGGACAACCGATTGAAAAACTGTTTTTT. Its translation: CASRGQPIEKLFF.

The rearrangement links TRBV9 to TRBJ2-3, with 8 bases aligning to TRBD2. The CDR3 runs 15 residues. With V trimmed by 0 bases and J by 6 bases, 6 bases remained unmatched. Germline V lookup: CDR1 SGDLS, CDR2 YYNGEE. CDR3 loop: CASSVGGVAGDTQYF. CDR3 DNA sequence: TGTGCCAGCAGCGTAGGGGGAGTAGCGGGGGATACGCAGTATTTT.

The rearrangement links TRBV7-6 to TRBJ2-7, with 9 bases that match TRBD1. The junction had 9 bases not matched to a gene; V was cut back by 4 bases and J by 5 bases. Germline V gene data show CDR1 as SGHVS and CDR2 as FNYEAQ. CDR3 length: 15 residues. Here the CDR3 DNA reads TGTGCCAGCAGCTCCGGGACAGGGAATGGAAACGAGCAGTACTTC. The encoded protein is CASSSGTGNGNEQYF.

The chain uses TRBV15 and TRBJ1-5, with 9 nucleotides matching TRBD1. CDR3 length equals 16 residues. The J segment lost 6 bases and the V segment lost 0 bases, leaving 6 bases of the junction unmatched. Germline values: CDR1 LNHNV, CDR2 YYDKDF (reference sequence). CDR3 nucleotides: TGTGCCACCAGCAGAGATACGGACAGGGGCTTTCAGCCCCAGCATTTT. Its protein product is CATSRDTDRGFQPQHF.

J is TRBJ1-2 and V is TRBV27; TRBD1 agrees at 9 bases. V lost 6 bases and J lost 6; bases outside the gene matches: 2. CDR1 MNHEY and CDR2 SMNVEV come from the germline V gene (reference sequence). The CDR3 contains 12 residues. The CDR3 bases are TGTGCCAGCAGAGGGACAGGGAATGGCTACACCTTC. Translation: CASRGTGNGYTF.

The chain uses TRBV28 and TRBJ2-2, with unresolved D. The CDR3 has 13 amino acids. Germline loops: CDR1 MDHEN, CDR2 SYDVKM. Trimming left V 2 bases short and J 8 bases short, with 9 bases between. In DNA, the CDR3 is TGTGCCAGCAGTTTAATAGTTCCGGGGGAGCTGTTTTTT. Encoded protein: CASSLIVPGELFF.

This sequence joins TRBV7-9 and TRBJ2-2; D is uncertain. Trimming took off 2 bases at V and 4 bases at J, with 5 bases between the two ends. This CDR3 region has 13 residues. Germline V gene sequence: CDR1 SEHNR, CDR2 FQNEAQ (reference sequence). CDR3 protein: CASSLLSTGELFF. CDR3 coding DNA: TGTGCCAGCAGCTTACTCAGCACCGGGGAGCTGTTTTTT.

This chain links TRBV18 with TRBJ2-3; D is perhaps TRBD2 (5 bases). Germline V gene sequence: CDR1 KGHSH, CDR2 LQKENI. Trimming took off 3 bases at V and 0 bases at J, with 19 bases between the two ends. The length of the CDR3 is 18 residues. In nucleotides, the CDR3 is TGTGCCAGCTCACCGCGGCGGAGGAACCAACCTAGCACAGATACGCAGTATTTT. As protein: CASSPRRRNQPSTDTQYF.

The chain carries TRBV19 and TRBJ1-2; D perhaps matches TRBD1 (6 bases). From germline, CDR1 is LNHDA and CDR2 SQIVND (reference sequence). This CDR3 is 12 amino acids long. V dropped 11 bases and J dropped 3 bases, with 13 bases sitting between them. CDR3 loop: CAGWTEDYGYTF. CDR3 DNA: TGTGCCGGTTGGACAGAGGACTATGGCTACACCTTC.

The V gene is TRBV5-1, the J gene TRBJ1-5, with D tentatively TRBD1 (5 bases). The germline gives CDR1 SGHRS, CDR2 YFSETQ. This CDR3 comprises 15 residues. V gave up 0 bases and J gave up 1 base, with 8 bases separating them. CDR3 amino acids: CASSLVGASNQPQHF. Here the CDR3 DNA reads TGCGCCAGCAGCTTGGTAGGGGCGAGCAATCAGCCCCAGCATTTT.

The V call is TRBV28, the J call TRBJ2-7; TRBD2 aligns across 7 bases. The CDR3 sequence is 16 residues long. The trim removed 5 bases at V and 0 bases at J, leaving 10 bases unmatched. Germline V lookup: CDR1 MDHEN, CDR2 SYDVKM. DNA for the CDR3: TGTGCCAGCAGTCCAAGCGGGATGACTAACTCCTACGAGCAGTACTTC. As protein: CASSPSGMTNSYEQYF.

J is TRBJ2-5 and V is TRBV18, with a weak D call TRBD1 (6 bases). Trimming took off 3 bases at V and 7 bases at J, with 21 bases between the two ends. Germline loops: CDR1 KGHSH, CDR2 LQKENI. The CDR3 extends over 16 amino acids. CDR3 loop: CASSPRDIGSKGTQYF. CDR3 coding DNA: TGTGCCAGCTCACCGAGGGACATCGGCTCGAAAGGGACCCAGTACTTC.

V and J are TRBV7-1 and TRBJ1-1; the D gene is possibly TRBD1 (6 bases). TRBV7-1 is flagged as an ORF with uncertain function. There are 24 residues in the CDR3. V dropped 1 base and J dropped 3 bases, with 39 bases sitting between them. Written as DNA, the CDR3 is TGTGCCAGCAGCTCAGTGGGAGGGGACACACAGCGTATCCTGAAAGGAGCAGAATACACTGAAGCTTTCTTT. Residues: CASSSVGGDTQRILKGAEYTEAFF.

Comment on this clone: The same CDR3 can be traced to other DNA sequences in this sample. For the CDR3, the DNA is TGTGCCAGCGGAACAGGCTCCTACGAGCAGTACTTC. It translates to CASGTGSYEQYF. V is TRBV6-5 and J is TRBJ2-7, with D perhaps TRBD1 (5 bases). Trimming pared 8 bases from V and 0 bases from J, leaving 8 bases between. The CDR3 consists of 12 residues. Germline CDR1 MNHEY, CDR2 SVGAGI.

CDR3 region: CAISGRTSGIYEQYF. DNA for the CDR3: TGTGCCATCAGTGGTCGGACTAGCGGGATTTACGAGCAGTACTTC. The rearrangement uses TRBV10-3 and TRBJ2-7; 12 nucleotides align to TRBD2. CDR3 length: 15 residues. CDR1 ENHRY and CDR2 SYGVKD come from the germline V gene. V gave up 4 bases and J gave up 4 bases; unmatched junction bases: 5.

V usage is TRBV7-9 and J usage is TRBJ2-5, with D hard to call. Germline V gene sequence: CDR1 SEHNR, CDR2 FQNEAQ (reference sequence). CDR3 length: 13 residues. Trimming took off 8 bases at V and 5 bases at J, with 15 bases between the two ends. The CDR3 DNA sequence: TGTGCCAGCCTGCCTTTCATCGAGGAGACCCAGTACTTC. Encoded protein: CASLPFIEETQYF.